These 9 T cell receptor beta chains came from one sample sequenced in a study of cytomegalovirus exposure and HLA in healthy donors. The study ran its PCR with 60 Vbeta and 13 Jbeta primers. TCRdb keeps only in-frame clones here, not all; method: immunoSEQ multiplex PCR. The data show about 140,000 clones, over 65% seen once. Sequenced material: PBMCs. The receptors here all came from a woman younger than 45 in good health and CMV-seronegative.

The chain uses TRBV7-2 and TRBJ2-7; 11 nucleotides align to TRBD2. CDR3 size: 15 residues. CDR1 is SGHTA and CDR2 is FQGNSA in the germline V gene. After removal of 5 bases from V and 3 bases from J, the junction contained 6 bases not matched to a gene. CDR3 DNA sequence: TGTGCCAGCAGCCAAACTAGCGGGAGTCTCTACGAGCAGTACTTC. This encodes CASSQTSGSLYEQYF.

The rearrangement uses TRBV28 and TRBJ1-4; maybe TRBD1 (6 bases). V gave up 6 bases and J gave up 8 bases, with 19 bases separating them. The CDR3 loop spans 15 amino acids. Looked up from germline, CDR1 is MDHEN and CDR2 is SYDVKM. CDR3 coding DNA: TGTGCCAGCAGCCTCCCCCAGGGACAAGGAGAAAAACTGTTTTTT. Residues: CASSLPQGQGEKLFF.

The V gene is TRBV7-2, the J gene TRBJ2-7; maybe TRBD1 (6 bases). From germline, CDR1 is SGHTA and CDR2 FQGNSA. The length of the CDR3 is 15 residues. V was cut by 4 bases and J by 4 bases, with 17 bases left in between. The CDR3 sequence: CASSSWTAPGYEQYF. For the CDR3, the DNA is TGTGCCAGCAGCTCCTGGACAGCGCCCGGTTACGAGCAGTACTTC.

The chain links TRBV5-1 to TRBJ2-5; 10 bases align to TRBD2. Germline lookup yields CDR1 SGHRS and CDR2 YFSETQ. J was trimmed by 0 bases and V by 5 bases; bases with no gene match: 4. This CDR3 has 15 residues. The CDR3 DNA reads TGCGCCAGCAGGCTAGCGGGGGTCGACCAAGAGACCCAGTACTTC. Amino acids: CASRLAGVDQETQYF.

CDR3: CASRVAGEVYNEQFF. CDR3 nucleotide sequence: TGTGCCAGCAGAGTAGCGGGAGAAGTGTACAATGAGCAGTTCTTC. The J gene is TRBJ2-1, the V gene TRBV2; 9 nucleotides align to TRBD2. The CDR3 is 15 residues long. J was trimmed by 4 bases and V by 6 bases; bases with no gene match: 7. Germline CDR1 reads SNHLY; CDR2 reads FYNNEI. Drawing the rest from reference TRBV2 and TRBJ2-1, the complete variable domain is EPEVTQTPSHQVTQMGQEVILRCVPISNHLYFYWYRQILGQKVEFLVSFYNNEISEKSEIFDDQFSVERPDGSNFTLKIRSTKLEDSAMYFCASRVAGEVYNEQFFGPGTRLTVL.

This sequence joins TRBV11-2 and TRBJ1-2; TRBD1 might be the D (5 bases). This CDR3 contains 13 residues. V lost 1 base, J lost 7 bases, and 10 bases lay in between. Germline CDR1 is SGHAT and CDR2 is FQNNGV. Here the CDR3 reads CASSLAGQGGYTF. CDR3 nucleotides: TGTGCCAGCAGCTTAGCAGGGCAGGGTGGCTACACCTTC.

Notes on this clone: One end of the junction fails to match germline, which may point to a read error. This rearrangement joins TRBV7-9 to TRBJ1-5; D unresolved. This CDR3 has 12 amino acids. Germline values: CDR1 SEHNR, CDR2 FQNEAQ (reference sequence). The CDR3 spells CSSSFTDQPQHF. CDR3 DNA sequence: TGTTCCAGCAGCTTTACGGATCAGCCCCAGCATTTT.

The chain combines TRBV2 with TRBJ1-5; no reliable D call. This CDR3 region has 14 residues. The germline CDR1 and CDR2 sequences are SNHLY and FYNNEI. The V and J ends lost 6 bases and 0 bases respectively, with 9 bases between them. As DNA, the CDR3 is TGTGCCAGCAGGATGACTGATAGCAATCAGCCCCAGCATTTT. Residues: CASRMTDSNQPQHF. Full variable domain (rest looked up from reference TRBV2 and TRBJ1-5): EPEVTQTPSHQVTQMGQEVILRCVPISNHLYFYWYRQILGQKVEFLVSFYNNEISEKSEIFDDQFSVERPDGSNFTLKIRSTKLEDSAMYFCASRMTDSNQPQHFGDGTRLSIL.

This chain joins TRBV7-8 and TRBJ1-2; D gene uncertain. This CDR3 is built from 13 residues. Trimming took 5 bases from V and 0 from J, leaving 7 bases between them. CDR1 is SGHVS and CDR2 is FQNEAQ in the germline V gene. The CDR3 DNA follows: TGTGCCAGCAGCCTGACATCTAACTATGGCTACACCTTC. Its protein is CASSLTSNYGYTF.